The sequence of this TCR beta chain was determined in a study of identical twins. This clonotype has more than one count but fewer than ten. Its matching antigen is unknown. Study findings and constraints: Conclusions were drawn cross-sectionally by statistical analysis, without following the same donors. There was more out-of-frame TCR alpha sharing in monozygotic twins than models estimated.

TCRdb independently ran MiXCR on the 5' RACE reads; one entry per CDR3 protein. Here the sample spans about 240,000 distinct CDR3 sequences, over 9.5% being singletons. CDR3 size: 14 residues. The V gene end was trimmed by 5 bases and the J gene end by 3 bases; junction bases not matched to a gene: 6. Germline V gene lookup returns CDR1 SGHVS and CDR2 FQNEAQ. This receptor was obtained from a man aged 45-65 years in good health. The chain uses TRBV7-8 and TRBJ1-2; 7 bases agree with TRBD1. Sample: memory T cells sorted from blood. The CDR3 DNA reads TGTGCCAGCAGCACCTTTGACAGGGACTATGGCTACACCTTC. Translation: CASSTFDRDYGYTF.